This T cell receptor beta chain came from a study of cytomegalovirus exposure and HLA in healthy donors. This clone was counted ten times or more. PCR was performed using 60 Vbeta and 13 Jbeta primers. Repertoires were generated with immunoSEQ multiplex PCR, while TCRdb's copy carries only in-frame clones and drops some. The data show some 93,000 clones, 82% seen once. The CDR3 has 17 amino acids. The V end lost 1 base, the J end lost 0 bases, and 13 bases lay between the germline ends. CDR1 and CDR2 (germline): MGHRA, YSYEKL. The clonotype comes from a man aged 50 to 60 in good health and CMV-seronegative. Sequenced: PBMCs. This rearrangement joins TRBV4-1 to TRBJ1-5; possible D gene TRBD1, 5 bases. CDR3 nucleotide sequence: TGCGCCAGCAGCCAAGGAAGTGACAGTTATAGCAATCAGCCCCAGCATTTT. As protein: CASSQGSDSYSNQPQHF.